A selection of T cell receptor beta chains follows, all from one sample in a study of cytomegalovirus exposure and HLA in healthy donors. Measured with immunoSEQ multiplex PCR; TCRdb has only the in-frame clones, and not every one. Of about 110,000 clones in the sample, over 65% were seen once. The material sequenced was PBMCs. These receptors were obtained from a woman younger than 45 in good health and CMV-seronegative. CDR3s include the opening cysteine and the closing phenylalanine or tryptophan. The D gene is left open where the match is weak. Clone size is not always given. Where it is, it says once, few, many or a class for expanded clones.

D gene: NA
clone size: NA
J gene: TRBJ2-5
V gene: TRBV4-1
CDR3 DNA: TGCGCCAGCAGCCATCTGTCTGCGGGTCAAGAGACCCAGTACTTC
CDR3 protein: CASSHLSAGQETQYF

D gene: NA
clone size: NA
J gene: TRBJ2-3
V gene: TRBV5-4
CDR3 DNA: TGTGCCAGCAGCTTGGGGCGGGGTCGCACAGATACGCAGTATTTT
CDR3 protein: CASSLGRGRTDTQYF

D gene: NA
clone size: NA
J gene: TRBJ1-2
V gene: TRBV29-1
CDR3 DNA: TGCAGCGTTAGAGACGGGTATGGCTACACCTTC
CDR3 protein: CSVRDGYGYTF

D gene: NA
clone size: NA
J gene: TRBJ1-5
V gene: TRBV10-3
CDR3 DNA: TGTGCCATCAGTGAAACGATTACAGGGAACAATCAGCCCCAGCATTTT
CDR3 protein: CAISETITGNNQPQHF

D gene: TRBD2
clone size: NA
J gene: TRBJ2-3
V gene: TRBV6-5
CDR3 DNA: TGTGCCAGCAGTTACTCGCCTAGCGGGATCTCTAATACGCAGTATTTT
CDR3 protein: CASSYSPSGISNTQYF

D gene: TRBD1
clone size: NA
J gene: TRBJ2-2
V gene: TRBV6-6
CDR3 DNA: TGTGCCAGCAGCCCCTCCGGGACAGGGACGACCGGGGAGCTGTTTTTT
CDR3 protein: CASSPSGTGTTGELFF

D gene: TRBD2
clone size: NA
J gene: TRBJ2-1
V gene: TRBV9
CDR3 DNA: TGTGCCAGCAGCGTTTCCCTAGCGGAGTCCAATGAGCAGTTCTTC
CDR3 protein: CASSVSLAESNEQFF

D gene: TRBD2
clone size: once
J gene: TRBJ2-7
V gene: TRBV30
CDR3 DNA: TGTGCCTGGATGACAGGACTAGCGGGAGCCGAGCAGTACTTC
CDR3 protein: CAWMTGLAGAEQYF

D gene: TRBD1
clone size: NA
J gene: TRBJ1-2
V gene: TRBV6-1
CDR3 DNA: TGTGCCAGCAGTGGGATACAGGGGGCTAGAGGCTACACCTTC
CDR3 protein: CASSGIQGARGYTF

D gene: NA
clone size: NA
J gene: TRBJ2-7
V gene: TRBV27
CDR3 DNA: TGTGCCAGCCGGGGGGACACATCCTACGAGCAGTACTTC
CDR3 protein: CASRGDTSYEQYF

D gene: NA
clone size: NA
J gene: TRBJ1-1
V gene: TRBV4-1
CDR3 DNA: TGCGCCAGCAGCCAAGAAAGGTTGTTCGCGGACAGCACTGAAGCTTTCTTT
CDR3 protein: CASSQERLFADSTEAFF

D gene: TRBD1
clone size: NA
J gene: TRBJ1-2
V gene: TRBV28
CDR3 DNA: TGTGCCAGCAGTCGACTGGACAGGGCCCCTGGCTACACCTTC
CDR3 protein: CASSRLDRAPGYTF

D gene: NA
clone size: NA
J gene: TRBJ2-7
V gene: TRBV29-1
CDR3 DNA: TGCAGCGTTGAAAACGGCTACGAGCAGTACTTC
CDR3 protein: CSVENGYEQYF

D gene: NA
clone size: NA
J gene: TRBJ2-6
V gene: TRBV29-1
CDR3 DNA: TGCAGCGTTGACAGTGGGCCGGGGGCCAACGTCCTGACTTTC
CDR3 protein: CSVDSGPGANVLTF

D gene: NA
clone size: NA
J gene: TRBJ2-7
V gene: TRBV7-9
CDR3 DNA: TGTGCCAGCAGCGGAGGCGTGCGGTACGAGCAGTACTTC
CDR3 protein: CASSGGVRYEQYF

D gene: NA
clone size: NA
J gene: TRBJ1-3
V gene: TRBV6-5
CDR3 DNA: TGTGCCAGCAGGCGACAGGACTCTGGAAACACCATATATTTT
CDR3 protein: CASRRQDSGNTIYF

D gene: TRBD2
clone size: NA
J gene: TRBJ2-1
V gene: TRBV28
CDR3 DNA: TGTGCCTCCGGGGAGGGAAGAAATGAGCAGTTCTTC
CDR3 protein: CASGEGRNEQFF

D gene: NA
clone size: NA
J gene: TRBJ2-1
V gene: TRBV11-3
CDR3 DNA: TGTGCCAGCAGCGCGAGGGGGTACAATGAGCAGTTCTTC
CDR3 protein: CASSARGYNEQFF

D gene: NA
clone size: NA
J gene: TRBJ2-1
V gene: TRBV4-2
CDR3 DNA: TGTGCCAGCAGCCAAGGGGAGCGAGAAGTAGACAATGAGCAGTTCTTC
CDR3 protein: CASSQGEREVDNEQFF

D gene: NA
clone size: NA
J gene: TRBJ1-6
V gene: TRBV5-1
CDR3 DNA: TGCGCCAGCAGCTTGAGGGCGAGGGATTCACCCCTCCACTTT
CDR3 protein: CASSLRARDSPLHF

D gene: TRBD2
clone size: NA
J gene: TRBJ2-5
V gene: TRBV4-3
CDR3 DNA: TGCGCCAGCAGCCAATCTAGCGGGAGGGGGCAAGAGACCCAGTACTTC
CDR3 protein: CASSQSSGRGQETQYF

D gene: NA
clone size: NA
J gene: TRBJ2-1
V gene: TRBV5-1
CDR3 DNA: TGCGCCAGCAGCCGGTCCTCGGGGGACCTCAATGAGCAGTTCTTC
CDR3 protein: CASSRSSGDLNEQFF

D gene: NA
clone size: NA
J gene: TRBJ2-5
V gene: TRBV28
CDR3 DNA: TGTGCCAGCAGTTTTTGGGCTGACCAAGAGACCCAGTACTTC
CDR3 protein: CASSFWADQETQYF

D gene: NA
clone size: NA
J gene: TRBJ2-5
V gene: TRBV5-4
CDR3 DNA: TGTGCCAGCGGGTCACAGGGTCAGTGGGAGACCCAGTACTTC
CDR3 protein: CASGSQGQWETQYF

D gene: NA
clone size: NA
J gene: TRBJ2-3
V gene: TRBV29-1
CDR3 DNA: TGCAGCGTAGATATCAACGGAGATACGCAGTATTTT
CDR3 protein: CSVDINGDTQYF

D gene: NA
clone size: once
J gene: TRBJ1-1
V gene: TRBV6-5
CDR3 DNA: TGTGCCAGCAGTTATCATAGGGGGGGCTGGAACACTGAAGCTTTCTTT
CDR3 protein: CASSYHRGGWNTEAFF

D gene: TRBD2
clone size: NA
J gene: TRBJ2-7
V gene: TRBV7-2
CDR3 DNA: TGTGCCAGCGCCATCCCGGCTAGCGGGGACCCCTACGAGCAGTACTTC
CDR3 protein: CASAIPASGDPYEQYF

D gene: NA
clone size: NA
J gene: TRBJ2-7
V gene: TRBV28
CDR3 DNA: TGTGCCAGCAGTTTGATCACAGGGTCGCTTGGGTACGAGCAGTACTTC
CDR3 protein: CASSLITGSLGYEQYF

D gene: NA
clone size: NA
J gene: TRBJ2-5
V gene: TRBV6-5
CDR3 DNA: TGTGCCAGCAGTCTAGATTCGACCCAGTACTTC
CDR3 protein: CASSLDSTQYF

D gene: NA
clone size: NA
J gene: TRBJ1-3
V gene: TRBV9
CDR3 DNA: TGTGCCAGCAGCAACAACGGGGGAAACACCATATATTTT
CDR3 protein: CASSNNGGNTIYF